Listed below are T cell receptor beta chains from one sample, sequenced in a study of cytomegalovirus exposure and HLA in healthy donors. Sequencing was performed with immunoSEQ multiplex PCR; in TCRdb, only in-frame clones are kept and a portion is missing. In the table there are roughly 100,000 clones, approximately 66% of which are singletons. Material: PBMCs. These receptors were taken from a woman in her 50s in good health and CMV-seronegative. Both conserved end residues are trimmed from each CDR3. The order of the fields is V gene, J gene, CDR3 protein.

>TRBV19|TRBJ2-7
ASKPDRWGTEQY
>TRBV2|TRBJ2-3
ASSQYRSGTSGRTDTQY
>TRBV20-1|TRBJ2-7
SARGQIEQY
>TRBV7-2|TRBJ1-1
ASSRGLPEAF
>TRBV19|TRBJ2-7
ASSMGQGVYEQY
>TRBV28|TRBJ2-7
ASSDRVVYEQY
>TRBV15|TRBJ1-1
AASREGLNTEAF
>TRBV7-8|TRBJ1-4
ASSPTGYDEKLF
>TRBV5-1|TRBJ2-2
ASSADRENTGELF
>TRBV7-2|TRBJ2-5
ASSSQGVGETQY
>TRBV6-1|TRBJ2-5
ASSEAYRVGETQY
>TRBV6-1|TRBJ2-5
ASSDGQVSGPTQY